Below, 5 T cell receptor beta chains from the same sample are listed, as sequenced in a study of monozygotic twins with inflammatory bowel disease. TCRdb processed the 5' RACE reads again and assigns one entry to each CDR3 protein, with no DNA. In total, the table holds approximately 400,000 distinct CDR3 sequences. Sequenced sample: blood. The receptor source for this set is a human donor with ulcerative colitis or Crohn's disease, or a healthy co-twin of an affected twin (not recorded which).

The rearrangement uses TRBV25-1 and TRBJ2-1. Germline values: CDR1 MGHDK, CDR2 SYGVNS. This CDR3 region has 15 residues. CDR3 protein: CASSESTYGYNEQFF.

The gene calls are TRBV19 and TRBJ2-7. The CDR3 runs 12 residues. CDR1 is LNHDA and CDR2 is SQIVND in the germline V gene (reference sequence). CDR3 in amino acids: CASSIAEVPKYF.

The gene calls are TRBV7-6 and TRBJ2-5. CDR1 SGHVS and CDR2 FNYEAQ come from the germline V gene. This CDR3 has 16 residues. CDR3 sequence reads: CASSPRARASQETQYF.

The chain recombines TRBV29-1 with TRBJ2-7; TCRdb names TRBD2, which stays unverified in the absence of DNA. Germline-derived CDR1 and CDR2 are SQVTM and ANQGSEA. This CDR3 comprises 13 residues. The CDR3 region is CSVLLADPYEQYF.

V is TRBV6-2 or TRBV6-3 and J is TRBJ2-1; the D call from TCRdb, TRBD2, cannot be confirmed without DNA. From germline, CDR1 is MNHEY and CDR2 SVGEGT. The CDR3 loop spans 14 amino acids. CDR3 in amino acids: CASTPPKSPFEQFF.